This T cell receptor beta chain was found in a study of blood T cell repertoires in COVID-19. Study context: Samples representing acute and convalescent COVID-19 were sourced from the United States, Italy and Spain.

Per the study methods: Researchers report that nucleated cell counts were estimated from reference gene primer amplification. Assay used: immunoSEQ multiplex PCR; TCRdb lists only in-frame clones, some missing. The V and J calls and clone size were taken over from that table, and D and trimming were inferred from the DNA. Here the sample spans 270,000 or so clones, just under 90% being singletons. The cohort comprised adults aged about 18 to 100 years residing in about 25 US areas. Participants' reported clinical history set cohort assignment. Germline V gene lookup returns CDR1 KGHSH and CDR2 LQKENI. This CDR3 has 15 amino acids. The junction had 6 bases not matched to a gene; V was cut back by 3 bases and J by 4 bases.

The sequenced sample consisted of PBMCs or T cells enriched from blood (not recorded which). The rearrangement joins TRBV18 to TRBJ2-3; 8 positions match TRBD1. The TCR originated in a woman aged 30 to 39 with acute COVID-19. CDR3 loop: CASSPGQGGADTQYF. The CDR3 nucleotides read TGTGCCAGCTCACCCGGACAGGGTGGTGCAGATACGCAGTATTTT. Full variable domain (remainder filled in from reference TRBV18 and TRBJ2-3): NAGVMQNPRHLVRRRGQEARLRCSPMKGHSHVYWYRQLPEEGLKFMVYLQKENIIDESGMPKERFSAEFPKEGPSILRIQQVVRGDSAAYFCASSPGQGGADTQYFGPGTRLTVL.